The 30 T cell receptor beta chains presented below share a single source sample, sequenced in a study of CD8+ T cells in alopecia areata. As the sequencing template, cDNA was produced by extracting RNA and reverse transcribing it. Assay used: immunoSEQ multiplex PCR; TCRdb lists only in-frame clones, some missing. The table lists 150,000 to 200,000 clones, 59% of them singletons. This material consisted of CD4+ T cells sorted from blood, taken at week 0. These receptors were taken from a human donor with alopecia areata.

The chain carries TRBV25-1 and TRBJ2-6; possibly TRBD1 for D (6 bases). The V gene's germline CDR1 is MGHDK and CDR2 SYGVNS. The CDR3 length is 16 residues. Trimming took off 1 base at V and 0 bases at J, with 7 bases between the two ends. The CDR3 DNA reads as TGTGCCAGCAGTGAATCAGGGGTCTCTGGGGCCAACGTCCTGACTTTC. Translated, it gives CASSESGVSGANVLTF. The full variable domain, its missing parts supplied by reference TRBV25-1 and TRBJ2-6, is EADIYQTPRYLVIGTGKKITLECSQTMGHDKMYWYQQDPGMELHLIHYSYGVNSTEKGDLSSESTVSRIRTEHFPLTLESARPSHTSQYLCASSESGVSGANVLTFGAGSRLTVL.

V and J are TRBV2 and TRBJ1-6; no definite D call. Trimming left V 6 bases short and J 7 bases short, with 16 bases between. The length of the CDR3 is 15 residues. Germline loops: CDR1 SNHLY, CDR2 FYNNEI. The CDR3 region has the DNA TGTGCCAGCAGCCCATCGAGAACTGAAAATTCACCCCTCCACTTT. Protein: CASSPSRTENSPLHF.

The rearrangement uses TRBV10-2 and TRBJ1-2, with 7 positions matching TRBD1. Trimming removed 3 bases from V and 6 bases from J; junction bases left unmatched: 4. CDR1 and CDR2 (germline): WSHSY, SAAADI. CDR3 size: 13 residues. The CDR3 loop reads CASSDSGGNGYTF. CDR3 coding DNA: TGCGCCAGCAGTGACTCAGGGGGAAATGGCTACACCTTC.

A single count supports this clone. This chain joins TRBV27 and TRBJ1-5; D uncertain. Germline values: CDR1 MNHEY, CDR2 SMNVEV (reference sequence). The CDR3 has 14 amino acids. V dropped 5 bases and J dropped 4 bases, with 12 bases sitting between them. The DNA for the CDR3 is TGTGCCAGCAGTATCGACATAAATAATCAGCCCCAGCATTTT. Translating gives CASSIDINNQPQHF.

The chain has TRBV5-6 and TRBJ2-6; no reliable D call. This CDR3 comprises 18 residues. CDR1 and CDR2 (germline): SGHDT, YYEEEE. The V end lost 0 bases, the J end lost 5 bases, and 18 bases lay between the germline ends. The CDR3 bases are TGTGCCAGCAGCTTGGGGGGTGGCAGCCTAGTGAGGGCCAACGTCCTGACTTTC. Translated: CASSLGGGSLVRANVLTF.

V and J are TRBV29-1 and TRBJ1-1; a possible D gene is TRBD1 (6 bases). Germline V gene lookup returns CDR1 SQVTM and CDR2 ANQGSEA. Trimming took 8 bases from V and 1 from J, leaving 11 bases between them. This CDR3 contains 12 residues. The chain's CDR3 is CSLRTANTEAFF. The CDR3 DNA reads as TGCAGCCTGCGGACAGCGAACACTGAAGCTTTCTTT.

Of note for this clone: The same CDR3 is also encoded by other DNA sequences in this sample. The J gene is TRBJ1-5, the V gene TRBV4-1; a weak D match, TRBD1 (6 bases). The germline gives CDR1 MGHRA, CDR2 YSYEKL. V was shortened by 4 bases and J by 4 bases, with 14 bases between the two germline ends. The CDR3 totals 15 residues. The CDR3 loop is CASSLSGGPNQPQHF. Written as DNA, the CDR3 is TGCGCCAGCAGCCTCTCTGGGGGCCCGAATCAGCCCCAGCATTTT.

On this clone itself: Other DNA sequences within the sample encode an identical CDR3. CDR3 nucleotides: TGTGCCAGCAGCCAAGATCGCGGTCGAGAGACCCAGTACTTC. This sequence encodes CASSQDRGRETQYF. This chain uses TRBV4-2 with TRBJ2-5; no firm D call. Germline V gives CDR1 LGHNA, CDR2 YNFKEQ. Trimming left V 0 bases short and J 4 bases short, with 9 bases between. The CDR3 runs to 14 residues.

In this sample, this clone turned up once. The DNA for the CDR3 is TGCGCCAGCAGCCCCCAGGGGGAGTACACTGAAGCTTTCTTT. It translates to CASSPQGEYTEAFF. This chain links TRBV5-1 with TRBJ1-1; the match to TRBD1 covers 7 bases. Trimming at V came to 4 bases and at J to 3 bases, leaving 6 bases not matched to a gene. The CDR3 has 14 residues. CDR1 is SGHRS, CDR2 YFSETQ, per germline.

To note about this clone: The junction does not match germline at one end; this may be a read error. The J gene is TRBJ2-3, the V gene TRBV2, with D perhaps assigned TRBD1 or TRBD2 (5 bases each). Germline lookup yields CDR1 SNHLY and CDR2 FYNNEI. This CDR3 contains 14 residues. As DNA, the CDR3 is TGTGCCAGCAGTGAAAGGCCCCGAGGGGATATGCAGTATTTT. Amino acid sequence: CASSERPRGDMQYF. Variable domain in full (rest from reference TRBV2 and TRBJ2-3): EPEVTQTPSHQVTQMGQEVILRCVPISNHLYFYWYRQILGQKVEFLVSFYNNEISEKSEIFDDQFSVERPDGSNFTLKIRSTKLEDSAMYFCASSERPRGDMQYFGPGTRLTVL.

This clone was recorded once. CDR3: CATSSYAGSVNQPQHF. DNA of the CDR3: TGTGCCACCAGCAGTTATGCTGGGTCCGTCAATCAGCCCCAGCATTTT. The chain has TRBV15 and TRBJ1-5; D remains unclear. V shed 3 bases and J shed 3 bases, with 15 bases lying between them. This CDR3 comprises 16 residues. Looked up from germline, CDR1 is LNHNV and CDR2 is YYDKDF (reference sequence).

This rearrangement joins TRBV20-1 to TRBJ2-7; 8 bases match TRBD2. V lost 6 bases and J lost 6; bases outside the gene matches: 4. The germline V gene has CDR1 DFQATT and CDR2 SNEGSKA (reference sequence). This CDR3 spans 11 amino acids. This CDR3 reads CSAPRGGEQYF. The DNA for the CDR3 is TGCAGTGCCCCCCGGGGGGGCGAGCAGTACTTC.

As DNA, the CDR3 is TGCGCCAGCAGCCAAGATCTTGGTCTAGCGGACTTGCAGACCCAGTACTTC. This gives the protein CASSQDLGLADLQTQYF. The rearrangement uses TRBV4-1 and TRBJ2-5, with 7 bases matching TRBD2. Germline CDR1 reads MGHRA; CDR2 reads YSYEKL. After removal of 0 bases from V and 6 bases from J, the junction contained 13 bases not matched to a gene. The CDR3 loop spans 17 amino acids.

The chain couples TRBV10-2 to TRBJ1-2; D remains ambiguous. The CDR3 has 18 residues. Deletions cut 2 bases from V and 0 bases from J, with 19 bases between. CDR1 is WSHSY and CDR2 is SAAADI in the germline V gene. CDR3 bases: TGCGCCAGCAGTGAGAGTGGAGCTGGAGTTGGAGCTAACTATGGCTACACCTTC. Translation: CASSESGAGVGANYGYTF.

This clone has more than one count but fewer than ten. The chain has TRBV7-9 and TRBJ1-4; unclear D gene. Germline V CDR1 and CDR2: SEHNR, FQNEAQ (reference sequence). V shed 5 bases and J shed 1 base, with 8 bases lying between them. The CDR3 contains 14 residues. In nucleotides, the CDR3 is TGTGCCAGCAGCCGATTAAGAACTAATGAAAAACTGTTTTTT. This codes for CASSRLRTNEKLFF. Using reference TRBV7-9 and TRBJ1-4 for the parts outside the CDR3, the full variable domain is DTGVSQNPRHKITKRGQNVTFRCDPISEHNRLYWYRQTLGQGPEFLTYFQNEAQLEKSRLLSDRFSAERPKGSFSTLEIQRTEQGDSAMYLCASSRLRTNEKLFFGSGTQLSVL.

This clone was detected only once. The chain recombines TRBV5-1 with TRBJ2-7; possibly TRBD1 for D (5 bases). V was pared by 0 bases and J by 3 bases, with 16 bases between. Germline lookup yields CDR1 SGHRS and CDR2 YFSETQ. This CDR3 has 16 amino acids. CDR3 region: CASSLELGHGDYEQYF. Here the CDR3 DNA reads TGCGCCAGCAGCTTGGAGTTAGGACACGGAGACTACGAGCAGTACTTC.

This chain connects TRBV29-1 to TRBJ2-3; 9 bases agree with TRBD2. This CDR3 is built from 15 residues. V shed 3 bases and J 1 base; nucleotides not matched to a gene: 5. Looked up from germline, CDR1 is SQVTM and CDR2 is ANQGSEA. CDR3 residues: CSVDGSGGGTDTQYF. In nucleotides, the CDR3 is TGCAGCGTTGATGGTAGCGGGGGAGGCACAGATACGCAGTATTTT.

The chain has TRBV10-2 and TRBJ2-5; TRBD1 matches at 8 bases. After removal of 6 bases from V and 2 bases from J, the junction contained 11 bases not matched to a gene. This CDR3 has 16 amino acids. The germline CDR1 and CDR2 sequences are WSHSY and SAAADI. CDR3 bases: TGCGCCAGCAGCACCCCGGAGCAGGGGGCACAAGAGACCCAGTACTTC. This encodes CASSTPEQGAQETQYF.

V gene TRBV5-1 combines with J gene TRBJ2-2; D is perhaps TRBD1 (5 bases). There are 13 residues in the CDR3. The V gene lost 7 bases and the J gene lost 1 base, with 8 bases spanning the gap. Germline lookup yields CDR1 SGHRS and CDR2 YFSETQ. As DNA, the CDR3 is TGCGCCAGCTCCACAGGGAACACCGGGGAGCTGTTTTTT. The encoded protein is CASSTGNTGELFF.

This clone was counted a few times. The rearrangement links TRBV5-1 to TRBJ2-3, with 7 bases lining up with TRBD2. The germline V gene encodes CDR1 SGHRS and CDR2 YFSETQ. J lost 2 bases, V lost 0 bases, and 9 bases had no gene match. The CDR3 spans 17 residues. CDR3 in amino acids: CASSLAGSSGLTDTQYF. The CDR3 DNA sequence: TGCGCCAGCAGCTTGGCCGGTTCTAGCGGACTCACAGATACGCAGTATTTT.

V gene TRBV12-5 combines with J gene TRBJ1-1; D is undetermined. Germline V gives CDR1 LGHNT, CDR2 FRNRAP. CDR3 length equals 13 residues. V was clipped by 3 bases and J by 6 bases, with 11 bases between them. CDR3 nucleotide sequence: TGTGCTAGTGGTTTCCCAAGTGGGGCTGAAGCTTTCTTT. Amino acids: CASGFPSGAEAFF.

The rearrangement links TRBV29-1 to TRBJ1-5, with D perhaps TRBD1 (6 bases). V was pared by 4 bases and J by 4 bases, with 8 bases between. The CDR3 totals 12 residues. The germline V gene has CDR1 SQVTM and CDR2 ANQGSEA. The CDR3 region has the DNA TGCAGCGTTGGGGACACGAATCAGCCCCAGCATTTT. Translation gives CSVGDTNQPQHF.

This clone was seen only once. The rearrangement joins TRBV30 to TRBJ1-3; D is ambiguous. Germline lookup yields CDR1 GTSNPN and CDR2 SVGIG (reference sequence). There are 16 residues in the CDR3. Trimming stripped 0 bases from V and 1 base from J, with 13 bases between. The DNA for the CDR3 is TGTGCCTGGAGTGTACACTTGACTGTATCTGGAAACACCATATATTTT. The encoded protein is CAWSVHLTVSGNTIYF.

The V and J genes are TRBV6-5 and TRBJ1-2; D remains unclear. Trimming took off 6 bases at V and 1 base at J, with 6 bases between the two ends. CDR1 and CDR2 (germline): MNHEY, SVGAGI. This CDR3 spans 12 amino acids. CDR3 amino acids: CASSSVNYGYTF. The CDR3 region has the DNA TGTGCCAGCAGCTCGGTTAACTATGGCTACACCTTC.

This sequence joins TRBV29-1 and TRBJ2-7, with D perhaps matching TRBD1 or TRBD2 (5 bases each). The CDR3 contains 12 residues. Germline V gene sequence: CDR1 SQVTM, CDR2 ANQGSEA. V was pared by 4 bases and J by 5 bases, with 12 bases between. This chain's CDR3 is CSVARDVDEQYF. The CDR3 DNA is TGCAGCGTTGCTCGGGACGTCGACGAGCAGTACTTC.

The chain employs TRBV15 and TRBJ1-2, with TRBD1 as a possible D gene (6 bases). Germline CDR1 is LNHNV and CDR2 is YYDKDF (reference sequence). With 7 bases removed from V and 6 bases from J, the gap between germline ends came to 21 bases. The CDR3 is 15 residues long. The CDR3 loop is CATTSGPEGGDGYTF. Written as DNA, the CDR3 is TGTGCCACCACCTCCGGGCCGGAGGGGGGCGATGGCTACACCTTC. The full variable domain, its missing parts supplied by reference TRBV15 and TRBJ1-2, is DAMVIQNPRYQVTQFGKPVTLSCSQTLNHNVMYWYQQKSSQAPKLLFHYYDKDFNNEADTPDNFQSRRPNTSFCFLDIRSPGLGDTAMYLCATTSGPEGGDGYTFGSGTRLTVV.

Details on this clone: This same CDR3 is encoded by further DNA sequences in the sample. This chain joins TRBV27 and TRBJ1-5; D is uncertain. The CDR3 is made up of 11 amino acids. Between the trimmed V and J ends, which lost 2 bases and 7 bases, there was a span of 3 bases. Germline CDR1 is MNHEY and CDR2 is SMNVEV (reference sequence). The CDR3 coding sequence is TGTGCCAGCAGTTTAGGACAGCCCCAGCATTTT. It yields the protein CASSLGQPQHF.

This clone was counted a few times. The CDR3 DNA reads as TGTGCCAGCAGGCCCGGGACAGGGGGTGGAAATGAGCAGTTCTTC. It specifies CASRPGTGGGNEQFF. The V call is TRBV25-1, the J call TRBJ2-1, with 11 bases lining up with TRBD1. The CDR3 runs 15 residues. Per the germline V gene, CDR1 is MGHDK and CDR2 is SYGVNS. The junction had 8 bases not matched to a gene; V was cut back by 6 bases and J by 7 bases.

This clone was observed once. The rearrangement links TRBV9 to TRBJ1-6; TRBD1 matches 7 bases. Trimming cost V 1 base and J 6 bases; bases outside gene matches: 4. From germline, CDR1 is SGDLS and CDR2 YYNGEE. The CDR3 is 15 residues long. For the CDR3, the DNA is TGTGCCAGCAGCGTAAAGGGGGCGGGTAATTCACCCCTCCACTTT. Translating it yields CASSVKGAGNSPLHF.

In its sample, this clone was seen many times. The J gene is TRBJ2-6, the V gene TRBV5-8, with unresolved D. This CDR3 contains 14 residues. With 9 bases removed from V and 0 bases from J, the gap between germline ends came to 10 bases. The V gene's germline CDR1 is SGHTS and CDR2 YDEGEE. The CDR3 bases are TGTGCCACCTTCCGAAGCTCTGGGGCCAACGTCCTGACTTTC. It yields the protein CATFRSSGANVLTF.